Below, 27 T cell receptor beta chains from the same sample are listed, as sequenced in a study of shared clonotypes between healthy human individuals. Assay: immunoSEQ multiplex PCR; the TCRdb copy retains only in-frame clones and omits some. The sample includes 2 million or so clones, over 85% of them seen just once. Input material: naive CD4+ T cells sorted from blood. Subset given: CD45RA+ positively selected. All receptors derive from a man aged 18 to 29 in good health.

The CDR3 nucleotides are TGTGCTAGTGGTTTGGTGGCAGGGGCATCCTACGAGCAGTACTTC. Protein product: CASGLVAGASYEQYF. The chain combines TRBV12-5 with TRBJ2-7; a weak D match, TRBD1 (6 bases). Trimming cost V 0 bases and J 1 base, with 10 bases left between them. The CDR3 length is 15 residues. Germline assignment: CDR1 LGHNT and CDR2 FRNRAP.

The V gene is TRBV19, the J gene TRBJ2-1; the match to TRBD2 covers 8 bases. The CDR3 contains 15 residues. From germline, CDR1 is LNHDA and CDR2 SQIVND (reference sequence). After removal of 1 base from V and 6 bases from J, the junction contained 5 bases not matched to a gene. The CDR3 region has the DNA TGTGCCAGTAGTATAGCGGGGGGACTAGTCAATGAGCAGTTCTTC. Its translation: CASSIAGGLVNEQFF.

This chain links TRBV4-1 with TRBJ1-5; D is unclear. V was clipped by 1 base and J by 4 bases, with 11 bases between them. This CDR3 has 15 residues. CDR1 MGHRA and CDR2 YSYEKL come from the germline V gene. In DNA form, the CDR3 reads TGCGCCAGCAGCCAAGCAAGAGGTGGGAATCAGCCCCAGCATTTT. This encodes CASSQARGGNQPQHF.

The chain carries TRBV7-9 and TRBJ2-1, with unresolved D. Trimming shortened V by 5 bases and J by 0 bases, and 20 bases separated the two germline ends. Germline-derived CDR1 and CDR2 are SEHNR and FQNEAQ (reference sequence). The CDR3 is 18 amino acids. CDR3 sequence (DNA): TGTGCCAGCAGCCCTCCACCTGGGTCTCCGAGCTCCTACAATGAGCAGTTCTTC. This gives the protein CASSPPPGSPSSYNEQFF.

CDR3 amino acids: CASRQGAREKLFF. The CDR3 DNA sequence: TGTGCCAGCAGACAGGGGGCGCGCGAAAAACTGTTTTTT. The genes are TRBV6-5 and TRBJ1-4; 9 nucleotides match TRBD1. CDR3 length: 13 amino acids. V trimming: 6 bases; J trimming: 8 bases; junction bases outside the gene matches: 4. Germline assignment: CDR1 MNHEY and CDR2 SVGAGI.

The CDR3 protein is CASSQRQMRLHNEQFF. Written as DNA, the CDR3 is TGCGCCAGCAGCCAAAGACAGATGAGACTACACAATGAGCAGTTCTTC. The genes are TRBV4-1 and TRBJ2-1; tentatively, D is TRBD1 or TRBD2 (5 bases each). This CDR3 region has 16 residues. V lost 2 bases, J lost 5 bases, and 16 bases lay in between. Germline V CDR1 and CDR2: MGHRA, YSYEKL.

The chain links TRBV7-9 to TRBJ1-5; D unclear. The V end lost 7 bases, the J end lost 5 bases, and 12 bases lay between the germline ends. The CDR3 is made up of 13 amino acids. Germline CDR1 SEHNR, CDR2 FQNEAQ (reference sequence). The CDR3 DNA follows: TGTGCCAGCAACCGGGATTGGGATCAGCCCCAGCATTTT. It translates to CASNRDWDQPQHF.

J is TRBJ1-1 and V is TRBV2; TRBD1 matches at 7 bases. Germline V gene lookup returns CDR1 SNHLY and CDR2 FYNNEI. CDR3 length: 12 amino acids. The junction had 3 bases not matched to a gene; V was cut back by 7 bases and J by 4 bases. The CDR3 sequence: CASKTGPTEAFF. DNA for the CDR3: TGTGCCAGCAAGACAGGGCCCACTGAAGCTTTCTTT.

J is TRBJ1-2 and V is TRBV28; a possible D gene is TRBD1 (6 bases). The V and J ends lost 3 bases and 14 bases respectively, with 13 bases between them. Germline V lookup: CDR1 MDHEN, CDR2 SYDVKM. The CDR3 loop spans 11 amino acids. The CDR3 here is CASSLAQGFTF. The CDR3 DNA reads as TGTGCCAGCAGTTTGGCACAGGGCTTTACCTTC.

The J gene is TRBJ2-1, the V gene TRBV10-3, with 9 bases that match TRBD2. Germline CDR1 is ENHRY and CDR2 is SYGVKD. This CDR3 spans 15 amino acids. V shed 3 bases and J 4 bases; nucleotides not matched to a gene: 4. The CDR3: CAISDGGGEYNEQFF. The CDR3 nucleotides read TGTGCCATCAGTGATGGCGGGGGGGAGTACAATGAGCAGTTCTTC.

This chain uses TRBV7-2 with TRBJ2-3; 10 nucleotides line up with TRBD2. The CDR3 sequence is 15 residues long. The ends lost 5 bases at V and 4 bases at J; junction bases unmatched: 6. CDR1 and CDR2 (germline): SGHTA, FQGNSA. The CDR3 bases are TGTGCCAGCAGCCTCCGCCTAGCGGGAGCAGATACGCAGTATTTT. Protein: CASSLRLAGADTQYF.

This clone appeared once. The chain employs TRBV5-6 and TRBJ1-3; 8 nucleotides agree with TRBD1. V lost 4 bases and J lost 0; bases outside the gene matches: 9. Germline CDR1 and CDR2: SGHDT and YYEEEE. There are 17 residues in the CDR3. The CDR3 DNA is TGTGCCAGCAGCAGGAGGGACAGGTCTTACTCTGGAAACACCATATATTTT. Protein: CASSRRDRSYSGNTIYF. Looking up the rest from reference TRBV5-6 and TRBJ1-3 gives the full variable domain: DAGVTQSPTHLIKTRGQQVTLRCSPKSGHDTVSWYQQALGQGPQFIFQYYEEEERQRGNFPDRFSGHQFPNYSSELNVNALLLGDSALYLCASSRRDRSYSGNTIYFGEGSWLTVV.

The chain has TRBV7-3 and TRBJ1-1; no clear D gene. The CDR3 spans 15 residues. The germline CDR1 and CDR2 sequences are SGHTA and FQGTGA. With 5 bases removed from V and 0 bases from J, the gap between germline ends came to 13 bases. The DNA for the CDR3 is TGTGCCAGCAGCATAGAGGGAGGAGTGAACACTGAAGCTTTCTTT. Amino acids: CASSIEGGVNTEAFF.

This chain uses TRBV6-5 with TRBJ1-2, with a possible D match to TRBD1 (6 bases). The CDR3 has 15 residues. Germline V gene sequence: CDR1 MNHEY, CDR2 SVGAGI. V dropped 1 base and J dropped 1 base, with 10 bases sitting between them. In DNA, the CDR3 is TGTGCCAGCAGTTACTGGGCCAGGGGTAACTATGGCTACACCTTC. Residues: CASSYWARGNYGYTF.

V is TRBV18 and J is TRBJ2-7; the match to TRBD2 covers 8 bases. This CDR3 spans 14 amino acids. The trim removed 6 bases at V and 1 base at J, leaving 5 bases unmatched. From germline, CDR1 is KGHSH and CDR2 LQKENI. In DNA, the CDR3 is TGTGCCAGCTCCCTCGGACTAGCATCCTACGAGCAGTACTTC. Its translation: CASSLGLASYEQYF.

This clone was counted between two and nine times. The rearrangement joins TRBV5-6 to TRBJ2-7, with TRBD1 matching 9 bases. Unmatched junction bases numbered 7, after V lost 4 bases and J lost 5 bases. The CDR3 loop spans 14 amino acids. Germline CDR1 is SGHDT and CDR2 is YYEEEE. The CDR3 DNA sequence: TGTGCCAGCAGCGGACCGGGACAGGGTGACGAGCAGTACTTC. Translated, it gives CASSGPGQGDEQYF.

This rearrangement joins TRBV2 to TRBJ1-1; the D is unclear. The CDR3 runs to 13 residues. Germline lookup yields CDR1 SNHLY and CDR2 FYNNEI. V was trimmed by 7 bases and J by 5 bases, leaving 14 bases between them. CDR3 in DNA: TGTGCCAGCATTTCTTGGCTCGTGACTGAAGCTTTCTTT. Translation: CASISWLVTEAFF. The whole variable domain, remainder taken from reference TRBV2 and TRBJ1-1, is EPEVTQTPSHQVTQMGQEVILRCVPISNHLYFYWYRQILGQKVEFLVSFYNNEISEKSEIFDDQFSVERPDGSNFTLKIRSTKLEDSAMYFCASISWLVTEAFFGQGTRLTVV.

This sequence joins TRBV18 and TRBJ1-2; D remains unclear. With 2 bases removed from V and 5 bases from J, the gap between germline ends came to 12 bases. The germline V gene has CDR1 KGHSH and CDR2 LQKENI. CDR3 size: 14 residues. Here the CDR3 DNA reads TGTGCCAGCTCACCAACAACAGAGACATATGGCTACACCTTC. Residues: CASSPTTETYGYTF.

This clone was detected a few times. This chain joins TRBV25-1 and TRBJ1-5; TRBD1 might be the D (6 bases). The ends were cut back, 8 bases at V and 6 bases at J, with 23 bases in the middle. From germline, CDR1 is MGHDK and CDR2 SYGVNS. CDR3 length equals 16 residues. DNA for the CDR3: TGTGCCAGCGCAGTGGCACGGGGGGCGCGAGGTCAGCCCCAGCATTTT. This codes for CASAVARGARGQPQHF.

The chain joins TRBV9 to TRBJ2-7; D remains ambiguous. CDR3 length: 12 residues. CDR1 is SGDLS and CDR2 is YYNGEE in the germline V gene. Deletions cut 5 bases from V and 6 bases from J, with 12 bases between. CDR3 in amino acids: CASSFPDIEQYF. For the CDR3, the DNA is TGTGCCAGCAGTTTCCCCGATATCGAGCAGTACTTC.

Notes on this clone: Distinct nucleotide sequences in the sample also encode this CDR3. This chain links TRBV6-5 with TRBJ1-1; maybe TRBD1 (5 bases). Germline V gives CDR1 MNHEY, CDR2 SVGAGI. V was trimmed by 2 bases and J by 1 base, leaving 11 bases between them. The CDR3 runs to 15 residues. This chain's CDR3 is CASSYGSQGNTEAFF. The DNA of the CDR3 is TGTGCCAGCAGTTACGGTTCGCAGGGGAACACTGAAGCTTTCTTT.

The gene calls are TRBV5-1 and TRBJ1-3, with 9 bases matching TRBD1. CDR1 and CDR2 (germline): SGHRS, YFSETQ. V was pared by 2 bases and J by 8 bases, with 11 bases of the junction left unmatched. The CDR3 sequence is 16 residues long. CDR3 sequence reads: CASSFTGGLSGDTIYF. The CDR3 nucleotides read TGCGCCAGCAGCTTTACAGGGGGCCTGTCTGGGGACACCATATATTTT.

V and J are TRBV18 and TRBJ1-1, with D possibly TRBD1 on 5 matching bases. Germline CDR1 reads KGHSH; CDR2 reads LQKENI. The V end was cut by 3 bases, the J end by 1 base, with 12 bases between. The CDR3 has 15 residues. CDR3 sequence: CASSPLGVRNTEAFF. CDR3 sequence (DNA): TGTGCCAGCTCACCTCTGGGGGTTAGGAACACTGAAGCTTTCTTT.

This chain uses TRBV7-9 with TRBJ2-1; TRBD2 matches at 8 bases. The CDR3 is 15 residues long. Germline CDR1 reads SEHNR; CDR2 reads FQNEAQ (reference sequence). V shed 8 bases and J 6 bases; nucleotides not matched to a gene: 12. The CDR3 sequence is CASPRGLAGSNEQFF. CDR3 sequence (DNA): TGTGCCAGCCCGCGGGGTCTAGCGGGCAGCAATGAGCAGTTCTTC. Variable domain in full (rest from reference TRBV7-9 and TRBJ2-1): DTGVSQNPRHKITKRGQNVTFRCDPISEHNRLYWYRQTLGQGPEFLTYFQNEAQLEKSRLLSDRFSAERPKGSFSTLEIQRTEQGDSAMYLCASPRGLAGSNEQFFGPGTRLTVL.

V and J are TRBV5-1 and TRBJ1-4; D not certain. The CDR3 has 14 residues. Germline loops: CDR1 SGHRS, CDR2 YFSETQ. Trimming pared 4 bases from V and 3 bases from J, leaving 10 bases between. The CDR3: CASSELVANEKLFF. CDR3 nucleotides: TGCGCCAGCAGCGAGCTGGTGGCTAATGAAAAACTGTTTTTT.

This rearrangement joins TRBV4-1 to TRBJ2-3, with 9 bases fitting TRBD2. The CDR3 extends over 18 amino acids. CDR1 and CDR2 (germline): MGHRA, YSYEKL. The V gene end was trimmed by 1 base and the J gene end by 6 bases; junction bases not matched to a gene: 14. For the CDR3, the DNA is TGCGCCAGCAGCCAAGTCACGGCGGGAGGGCCGGGTTTCGATACGCAGTATTTT. This codes for CASSQVTAGGPGFDTQYF.

The chain is built from TRBV7-2 and TRBJ2-2, with D hard to call. Germline V CDR1 and CDR2: SGHTA, FQGNSA. The CDR3 has 15 residues. The ends were cut back, 1 base at V and 6 bases at J, with 12 bases in the middle. CDR3 loop: CASSLDSVVAGELFF. CDR3 bases: TGTGCCAGCAGCTTAGATTCCGTGGTTGCCGGGGAGCTGTTTTTT.